What follows are 23 T cell receptor beta chains derived from one specimen sequenced in a study of T cell responses to AZD1222 COVID-19 vaccine. Profiling relied on immunoSEQ multiplex PCR, and the TCRdb table lists in-frame clones only, not all of them. Of 150,000 or so clones in the sample, approximately 90% were seen once. The sample in question was peripheral blood, obtained 28 days after the second AZD1222 dose. The receptors were gathered from an adult who received the AZD1222 COVID-19 vaccine.

The chain employs TRBV15 and TRBJ1-2; D is unresolved. The CDR3 is 11 residues long. The germline V and J ends were trimmed by 1 base and 8 bases, with 5 bases remaining between them. Germline lookup yields CDR1 LNHNV and CDR2 YYDKDF (reference sequence). CDR3 sequence: CATSRGEGYTF. For the CDR3, the DNA is TGTGCCACCAGCAGAGGGGAGGGCTACACCTTC.

This clone was seen ten or more times. The chain recombines TRBV28 with TRBJ1-1; weak D call: TRBD1 (5 bases). From germline, CDR1 is MDHEN and CDR2 SYDVKM. Trimming stripped 6 bases from V and 1 base from J, with 15 bases between. The CDR3 contains 15 residues. CDR3 protein: CASRNYRRQNTEAFF. The CDR3 DNA is TGTGCCAGCAGGAACTACAGGCGACAGAACACTGAAGCTTTCTTT.

This chain uses TRBV6-5 with TRBJ1-3, with D maybe TRBD1 (6 bases). There are 16 residues in the CDR3. V was clipped by 0 bases and J by 4 bases, with 13 bases between them. CDR1 is MNHEY and CDR2 is SVGAGI in the germline V gene. The CDR3 nucleotides read TGTGCCAGCAGTTACTCGGGTGCAGGGGAAGGAAACACCATATATTTT. It specifies CASSYSGAGEGNTIYF.

CDR3 in amino acids: CASSPREGSSYEQYF. The CDR3 DNA sequence: TGTGCCAGCTCCCCCCGGGAAGGGAGCTCCTACGAGCAGTACTTC. V gene TRBV18 combines with J gene TRBJ2-7, with a weak D call TRBD2 (5 bases). Germline loops: CDR1 KGHSH, CDR2 LQKENI. The CDR3 is made up of 15 amino acids. Trimming removed 6 bases from V and 0 bases from J, with 15 bases in between.

This chain joins TRBV19 and TRBJ1-5; 7 bases line up with TRBD1. Germline assignment: CDR1 LNHDA and CDR2 SQIVND (reference sequence). Unmatched junction bases numbered 12, after V lost 4 bases and J lost 9 bases. The CDR3 length is 15 residues. The CDR3 bases are TGTGCCAGTAGTAAAGGCAGGGGGGAGATTGCGCCCCAGCATTTT. Translated, it gives CASSKGRGEIAPQHF.

The J gene is TRBJ2-3, the V gene TRBV9; 10 bases map to TRBD2. Germline trimming cut 0 bases from V and 4 bases from J; bases unmatched to any gene: 2. Per germline, CDR1 SGDLS and CDR2 YYNGEE. The CDR3 has 15 residues. CDR3 DNA sequence: TGTGCCAGCAGCGTAGGTAGCGGGGGGTCAGATACGCAGTATTTT. Protein: CASSVGSGGSDTQYF.

CDR3 nucleotide sequence: TGCGCCAGCAGCGTCGGACTACCAACTGATACGCAGTATTTT. Protein sequence: CASSVGLPTDTQYF. The rearrangement uses TRBV5-1 and TRBJ2-3; tentatively, D is TRBD2 (6 bases). The CDR3 is made up of 14 amino acids. Germline V gene data show CDR1 as SGHRS and CDR2 as YFSETQ. V was pared by 4 bases and J by 6 bases, with 15 bases between.

The chain couples TRBV6-5 to TRBJ2-7; TRBD2 is a possible D gene (5 bases). V lost 0 bases to trimming and J lost 3 bases, with 6 bases between them. The CDR3 is 13 amino acids. Germline V gene sequence: CDR1 MNHEY, CDR2 SVGAGI. The CDR3 DNA reads as TGTGCCAGCAGTTACTCGAGGGACTACGAGCAGTACTTC. The encoded protein is CASSYSRDYEQYF.

On this clone: The same CDR3 arises from other DNA sequences in this sample as well. The chain is built from TRBV5-1 and TRBJ2-7, with a weak D call TRBD1 (6 bases). The CDR3 sequence is 14 residues long. Trimming left V 0 bases short and J 3 bases short, with 10 bases between. Germline CDR1 is SGHRS and CDR2 is YFSETQ. The CDR3 bases are TGCGCCAGCAGCTTGGTACAGGGCGGCTACGAGCAGTACTTC. As protein: CASSLVQGGYEQYF.

The chain combines TRBV6-5 with TRBJ1-3; TRBD1 matches at 7 bases. The CDR3 runs 15 residues. Germline V gene lookup returns CDR1 MNHEY and CDR2 SVGAGI. J was trimmed by 0 bases and V by 8 bases; bases with no gene match: 7. The CDR3 is CASETGNPSGNTIYF. The CDR3 bases are TGTGCCAGCGAGACAGGGAACCCCTCTGGAAACACCATATATTTT.

The rearrangement joins TRBV21-1 to TRBJ1-1. TRBV21-1 is annotated as a pseudogene. There are 17 residues in the CDR3. The CDR3 loop is CASSKGDGGRLNTEAFF. CDR3 in DNA: TGTGCCAGCAGCAAAGGAGACGGGGGGCGGCTGAACACTGAAGCTTTCTTT.

The chain employs TRBV3-1 (or the pseudogene TRBV3-2) and TRBJ1-1; no reliable D call. The germline CDR1 and CDR2 sequences are LGHDT and YNNKEL (reference sequence). This CDR3 comprises 13 residues. V was shortened by 10 bases and J by 4 bases, with 16 bases between the two germline ends. The CDR3 DNA sequence: TGTGCCACAAGAGCGGGTGGTGGCACTGAAGCTTTCTTT. It yields the protein CATRAGGGTEAFF.

This chain connects TRBV7-2 to TRBJ1-6, with D unresolved. V gave up 1 base and J gave up 7 bases, with 5 bases separating them. In germline, CDR1 is SGHTA, CDR2 FQGNSA. The CDR3 covers 13 residues. Here the CDR3 DNA reads TGTGCCAGCAGCTTAGTAGGGAATTCACCCCTCCACTTT. This sequence encodes CASSLVGNSPLHF.

The CDR3 sequence: CASSYVGVQPQHF. CDR3 bases: TGTGCCAGCAGTTACGTAGGGGTCCAGCCCCAGCATTTT. The J gene is TRBJ1-5, the V gene TRBV6-2 or TRBV6-3; D perhaps matches TRBD1 (5 bases). The V gene's germline CDR1 is MNHEY and CDR2 SVGEGT. CDR3 size: 13 residues. V was pared by 2 bases and J by 7 bases, with 9 bases between.

The CDR3 DNA reads TGTGCCAGCGCCCCGGGACAGGGCAATCAGCCCCAGCATTTT. It translates to CASAPGQGNQPQHF. The V call is TRBV27, the J call TRBJ1-5; 8 positions agree with TRBD1. After removal of 8 bases from V and 2 bases from J, the junction contained 5 bases not matched to a gene. This CDR3 spans 14 amino acids. CDR1 is MNHEY, CDR2 SMNVEV, per germline (reference sequence).

For the CDR3, the DNA is TGTGCCAGCAGCCCGGGACAGAATTATGGCTACACCTTC. It codes for CASSPGQNYGYTF. This chain uses TRBV3-1 (or the pseudogene TRBV3-2) with TRBJ1-2; 7 nucleotides agree with TRBD1. CDR3 size: 13 residues. Germline CDR1 and CDR2: LGHDT and YNNKEL (reference sequence). J was trimmed by 5 bases and V by 4 bases; bases with no gene match: 4.

The gene calls are TRBV6-2 or TRBV6-3 and TRBJ2-3; TRBD2 might be the D (6 bases). From germline, CDR1 is MNHEY and CDR2 SVGEGT. The CDR3 consists of 15 residues. V was trimmed by 6 bases and J by 4 bases, leaving 17 bases between them. As DNA, the CDR3 is TGTGCCAGCAGCCCTTACTTCCGGGGGTCAGATACGCAGTATTTT. This codes for CASSPYFRGSDTQYF.

J is TRBJ1-2 and V is TRBV2; weak D call: TRBD1 (6 bases). The V gene lost 10 bases and the J gene lost 4 bases, with 22 bases spanning the gap. Germline-derived CDR1 and CDR2 are SNHLY and FYNNEI. CDR3 size: 15 residues. The CDR3 here is CAKGGAGVVGYGYTF. Written as DNA, the CDR3 is TGTGCCAAAGGTGGGGCAGGGGTAGTCGGCTATGGCTACACCTTC.

The V call is TRBV11-2, the J call TRBJ1-1; unclear D gene. The CDR3 is 13 residues long. Trimming took off 1 base at V and 1 base at J, with 4 bases between the two ends. Germline V CDR1 and CDR2: SGHAT, FQNNGV. The CDR3 region has the DNA TGTGCCAGCAGCTTAGTATGGAACACTGAAGCTTTCTTT. Its protein is CASSLVWNTEAFF. The entire variable domain, with the rest obtained from reference TRBV11-2 and TRBJ1-1, is as follows: EAGVAQSPRYKIIEKRQSVAFWCNPISGHATLYWYQQILGQGPKLLIQFQNNGVVDDSQLPKDRFSAERLKGVDSTLKIQPAKLEDSAVYLCASSLVWNTEAFFGQGTRLTVV.

The rearrangement uses TRBV5-1 and TRBJ1-1; D is unresolved. Germline V gene lookup returns CDR1 SGHRS and CDR2 YFSETQ. The CDR3 totals 13 residues. Trimming pared 4 bases from V and 2 bases from J, leaving 9 bases between. The CDR3 reads CASSLTTNTEAFF. The CDR3, as DNA: TGCGCCAGCAGCCTTACGACCAACACTGAAGCTTTCTTT.

The CDR3 nucleotides are TGTGCCAGCAGTGACGACAGGGGCAGGGTGACAGCAGGCAGCAATCAGCCCCAGCATTTT. This translates into CASSDDRGRVTAGSNQPQHF. The rearrangement joins TRBV6-1 to TRBJ1-5, with 8 bases that match TRBD1. Germline CDR1 is MNHNS and CDR2 is SASEGT. CDR3 length equals 20 residues. Germline trimming cut 3 bases from V and 1 base from J; bases unmatched to any gene: 17.

This rearrangement joins TRBV7-9 to TRBJ2-4, with 9 bases that match TRBD1. Losses at the gene ends were 4 bases for V and 3 bases for J; bases not matched to a gene: 10. Germline V gene lookup returns CDR1 SEHNR and CDR2 FQNEAQ (reference sequence). This CDR3 contains 17 residues. The CDR3 sequence: CASSSTGTGFGKNIQYF. In nucleotides, the CDR3 is TGTGCCAGCAGCTCTACCGGGACAGGGTTTGGCAAAAACATTCAGTACTTC.

The chain links TRBV27 to TRBJ2-5; no reliable D call. From germline, CDR1 is MNHEY and CDR2 SMNVEV (reference sequence). The CDR3 spans 15 residues. V dropped 0 bases and J dropped 5 bases, with 13 bases sitting between them. The CDR3 spells CASSLSGGVGETQYF. The CDR3 DNA reads as TGTGCCAGCAGTTTATCGGGTGGGGTTGGGGAGACCCAGTACTTC.